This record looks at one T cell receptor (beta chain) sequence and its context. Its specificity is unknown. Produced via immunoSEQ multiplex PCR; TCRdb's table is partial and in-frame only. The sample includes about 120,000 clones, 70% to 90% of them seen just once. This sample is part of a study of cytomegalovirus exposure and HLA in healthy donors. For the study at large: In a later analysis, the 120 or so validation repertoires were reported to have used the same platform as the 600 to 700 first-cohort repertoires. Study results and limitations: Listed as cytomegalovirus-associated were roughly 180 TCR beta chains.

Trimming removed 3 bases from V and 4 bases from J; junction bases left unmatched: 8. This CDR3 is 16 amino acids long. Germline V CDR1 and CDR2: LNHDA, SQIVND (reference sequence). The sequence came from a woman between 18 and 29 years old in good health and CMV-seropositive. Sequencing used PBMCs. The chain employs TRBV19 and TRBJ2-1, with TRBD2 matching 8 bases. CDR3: CASSILGGRRYNEQFF. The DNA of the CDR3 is TGTGCCAGTAGTATTCTTGGCGGGAGGAGGTACAATGAGCAGTTCTTC.